Only a few counts were recorded for the clone carrying this T cell receptor (beta chain). As yet, its antigen is unknown. This specimen comes from a study of T cell repertoires in cytomegalovirus infection. TCRdb re-analysed the reads in MiXCR, keeping a single row per CDR3 protein. The top ten hold about 90% of the sample, which has tens of thousands of distinct CDR3 sequences, 20% to 25% seen once. The CDR3 has 14 residues. The germline gives CDR1 SGHVS, CDR2 FNYEAQ. The V gene lost 1 base and the J gene lost 4 bases, with 8 bases spanning the gap. This receptor was obtained from a human donor in good health (CMV status not recorded). Some clones in this sample may be carry-over from other donors' samples. This sample comprised CD8+ T cells from cultured PBMCs, obtained from culture after CMV antigen stimulation. V usage is TRBV7-6 and J usage is TRBJ2-1, with D perhaps matching TRBD1 or TRBD2 (5 bases each). The CDR3 DNA sequence: TGTGCCAGCAGCTTAGGGGACGGTTACAATGAGCAGTTCTTC. This gives the protein CASSLGDGYNEQFF.